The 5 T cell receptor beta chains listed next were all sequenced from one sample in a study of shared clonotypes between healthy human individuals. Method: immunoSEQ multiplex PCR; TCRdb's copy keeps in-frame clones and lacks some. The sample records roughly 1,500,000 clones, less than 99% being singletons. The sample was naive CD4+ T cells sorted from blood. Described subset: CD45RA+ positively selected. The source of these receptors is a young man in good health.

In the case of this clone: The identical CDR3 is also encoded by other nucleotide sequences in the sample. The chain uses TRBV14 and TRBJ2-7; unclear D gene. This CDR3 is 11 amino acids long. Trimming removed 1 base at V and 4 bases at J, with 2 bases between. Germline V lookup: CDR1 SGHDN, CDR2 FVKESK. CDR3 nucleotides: TGTGCCAGCAGCCAAGGATACGAGCAGTACTTC. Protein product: CASSQGYEQYF.

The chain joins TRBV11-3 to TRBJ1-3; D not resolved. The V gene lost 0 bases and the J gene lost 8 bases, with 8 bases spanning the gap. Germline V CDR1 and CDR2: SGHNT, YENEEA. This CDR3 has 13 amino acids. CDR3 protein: CASSLDPADTIYF. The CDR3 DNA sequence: TGTGCCAGCAGCTTAGATCCCGCGGACACCATATATTTT.

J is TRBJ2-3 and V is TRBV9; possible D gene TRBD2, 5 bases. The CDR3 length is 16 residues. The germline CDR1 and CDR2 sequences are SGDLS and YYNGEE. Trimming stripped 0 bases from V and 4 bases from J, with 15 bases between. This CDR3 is CASSVVSSSGADTQYF. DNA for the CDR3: TGTGCCAGCAGCGTAGTGTCTAGCTCTGGGGCAGATACGCAGTATTTT.

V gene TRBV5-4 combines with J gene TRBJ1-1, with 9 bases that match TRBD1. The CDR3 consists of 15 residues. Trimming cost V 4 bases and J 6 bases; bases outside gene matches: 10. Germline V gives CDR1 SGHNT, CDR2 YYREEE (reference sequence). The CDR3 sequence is CASSQQGARSAEAFF. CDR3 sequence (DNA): TGTGCCAGCAGCCAACAGGGGGCGCGGTCAGCTGAAGCTTTCTTT.

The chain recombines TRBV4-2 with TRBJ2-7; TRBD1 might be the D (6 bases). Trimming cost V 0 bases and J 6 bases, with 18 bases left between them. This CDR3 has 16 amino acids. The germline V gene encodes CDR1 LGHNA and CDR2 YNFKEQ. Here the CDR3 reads CASSQEVAGAPTEQYF. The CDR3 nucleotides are TGTGCCAGCAGCCAAGAAGTGGCAGGGGCCCCAACCGAGCAGTACTTC.